The present T cell receptor (beta chain) was sequenced within a study of response to subunit inactivated influenza vaccine. This CDR3 contains 16 residues. Trimming removed 4 bases from V and 6 bases from J; junction bases left unmatched: 12. Germline CDR1 is SGHKS and CDR2 is YYEKEE (reference sequence). General study results and limits: The authors put forward the suggestion that each seasonal influenza vaccination may bring in only a limited number of new T cells.

In this sample, this clonotype turned up a few times. What it recognizes is unknown. From the RT-PCR reads, TCRdb called clonotypes with MiXCR, one entry per CDR3 protein. The sample contains some 500,000 distinct CDR3 sequences, under 15% of which appear only once. The material sequenced was PBMCs from blood, taken 40 to 50 days after vaccination. The receptor's source is a man in his fifties or sixties who received an inactivated influenza vaccine. The chain links TRBV5-5 to TRBJ2-1, with 8 bases aligning to TRBD1. The CDR3 here is CASSPSPGQVSNEQFF. DNA of the CDR3: TGTGCCAGCAGCCCAAGCCCGGGACAGGTCTCCAATGAGCAGTTCTTC.